Following are 6 T cell receptor beta chains from one sample sequenced in a study of human T cells and chemical hapten exposure. Time point meaning: patch test 3, about 24 weeks after DPC sensitization. Treatment described: therapeutic diphenylcyclopropenone sensitization with weekly scalp DPC. TCRdb fed the RACE reads into MiXCR, producing one record per CDR3 protein. Of tens of thousands of distinct CDR3 sequences listed, around 12% were seen once; the top ten hold 2.4%. The sample consisted of whole blood, taken in connection with sensitization to the hapten diphenylcyclopropenone (DPC). The receptors stem from a man under 40 with alopecia areata. Some clones in this sample may be carry-over from other donors' samples.

This clonotype was detected a few times. The chain has TRBV5-4 and TRBJ1-6; no firm D call. The CDR3 length is 15 residues. Germline CDR1 and CDR2: SGHNT and YYREEE (reference sequence). The V end was cut by 4 bases, the J end by 7 bases, with 15 bases between. In DNA, the CDR3 is TGTGCCAGCAGCCTCGCTGGGGTGCGAAATTCACCCCTCCACTTT. It codes for CASSLAGVRNSPLHF. Full variable domain (remainder filled in from reference TRBV5-4 and TRBJ1-6): ETGVTQSPTHLIKTRGQQVTLRCSSQSGHNTVSWYQQALGQGPQFIFQYYREEENGRGNFPPRFSGLQFPNYSSELNVNALELDDSALYLCASSLAGVRNSPLHFGNGTRLTVT.

In this sample, this clonotype turned up a few times. The chain recombines TRBV7-9 with TRBJ2-3, with 7 bases matching TRBD1. Germline V gene sequence: CDR1 SEHNR, CDR2 FQNEAQ (reference sequence). V lost 5 bases and J lost 8; bases outside the gene matches: 13. This CDR3 is 15 amino acids long. The CDR3 nucleotides are TGTGCCAGCAGCCACCCGACAGGGACACTTGGTACGCAGTATTTT. Amino acids: CASSHPTGTLGTQYF. The full variable domain, its missing parts supplied by reference TRBV7-9 and TRBJ2-3, is DTGVSQNPRHKITKRGQNVTFRCDPISEHNRLYWYRQTLGQGPEFLTYFQNEAQLEKSRLLSDRFSAERPKGSFSTLEIQRTEQGDSAMYLCASSHPTGTLGTQYFGPGTRLTVL.

This clonotype turned up a few times. The chain uses TRBV9 and TRBJ1-1; 7 bases fit TRBD1. V was clipped by 3 bases and J by 6 bases; unmatched bases: 14. Germline CDR1 reads SGDLS; CDR2 reads YYNGEE. The CDR3 is made up of 16 amino acids. The CDR3 DNA is TGTGCCAGCAGCGGTAGGACAGGACCACTGGGGGCTGAAGCTTTCTTT. Protein: CASSGRTGPLGAEAFF.

The chain employs TRBV21-1 and TRBJ2-3; the D call of TRBD2 is as the table states it, not checked on the DNA. TRBV21-1 is a pseudogene. The CDR3 length is 16 residues. The CDR3 nucleotides read TGTGCCAGCAGCAAAGATAAGCGGGGGTTCTCAGATACGCAGTATTTT. Amino acids: CASSKDKRGFSDTQYF.

Notes on this clonotype: An end of the junction does not agree with germline; a read error may underlie this. The chain joins TRBV13 to TRBJ1-6; no clear D. Germline-derived CDR1 and CDR2 are PRHDT and FYEKMQ (reference sequence). The CDR3 is 12 residues long. CDR3 in amino acids: CASSRISSPLHF. CDR3 bases: TGTGCCAGCAGCCGTATTAGTTCACCCCTCCATTTT. The full variable domain, rest sourced from reference TRBV13 and TRBJ1-6, is AAGVIQSPRHLIKEKRETATLKCYPIPRHDTVYWYQQGPGQDPQFLISFYEKMQSDKGSIPDRFSAQQFSDYHSELNMSSLELGDSALYFCASSRISSPLHFGNGTRLTVT.

This clonotype was detected only a few times. V and J are TRBV27 and TRBJ2-7, with TRBD1 matching 7 bases. The CDR3 totals 14 residues. V lost 8 bases and J lost 3; bases outside the gene matches: 10. Germline V gives CDR1 MNHEY, CDR2 SMNVEV (reference sequence). The CDR3 nucleotides read TGTGCCAGCGCGCGGACAGGAGTCTACTACGAGCAGTACTTC. It specifies CASARTGVYYEQYF.